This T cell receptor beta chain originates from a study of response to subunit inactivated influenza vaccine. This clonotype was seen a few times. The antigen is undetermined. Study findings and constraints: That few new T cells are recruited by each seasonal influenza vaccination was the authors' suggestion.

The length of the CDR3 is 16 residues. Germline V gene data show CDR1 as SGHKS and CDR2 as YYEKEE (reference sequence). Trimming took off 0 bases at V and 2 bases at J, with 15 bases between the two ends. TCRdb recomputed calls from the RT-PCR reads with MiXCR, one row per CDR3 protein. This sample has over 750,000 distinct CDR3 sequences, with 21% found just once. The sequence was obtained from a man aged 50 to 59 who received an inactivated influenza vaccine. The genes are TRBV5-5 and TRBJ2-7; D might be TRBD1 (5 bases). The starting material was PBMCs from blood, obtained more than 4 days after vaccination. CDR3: CASSLDGQGFTYEQYF. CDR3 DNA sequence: TGTGCCAGCAGCTTGGACGGGCAGGGATTTACCTACGAGCAGTACTTC.